The rows below give T cell receptor beta chains drawn from one sample of a study of T cells expressing NK-cell markers. Each CDR3 protein gets one entry in TCRdb, which reprocessed the 5' RACE reads and gives no DNA. Its listing shows hundreds of thousands of distinct CDR3 sequences. Input material: blood T cells: a sorted CD56 or NKG2C T cell subset, CD4+ or CD8+ T cells, or bulk PBMC T cells (not recorded which). These receptors originate from a man aged 18 to 69 in good health. CDR3s include the opening cysteine and the closing phenylalanine or tryptophan.

v_gene,j_gene,CDR3aa
TRBV12-3/TRBV12-4,TRBJ1-5,CASSLSGTYQPQHF
TRBV7-2,TRBJ2-1,CASSLSPGGLEQFF
TRBV28,TRBJ2-7,CATNPQGFHEQYF
TRBV7-8,TRBJ1-5,CASSAQGTGYSNQPQHF
TRBV6-5,TRBJ2-1,CASSSQGAYNEQFF
TRBV12-3/TRBV12-4,TRBJ1-1,CASSLAVVRVTEAFF
TRBV11-1,TRBJ1-1,CASSFSRGQGWGNTEAFF
TRBV29-1,TRBJ2-6,CSVGGAGANVLTF
TRBV7-9,TRBJ2-1,CASSSSGVEKDEQFF
TRBV6-1,TRBJ2-7,CASSEGWTGPLYF
TRBV20-1,TRBJ2-1,CSADRGTDEQFF
TRBV24-1,TRBJ2-3,CATSGDPGQPYTQYF
TRBV4-1,TRBJ1-1,CASRPLLGVTEAFF
TRBV6-5,TRBJ1-6,CASSNPVGTYNSPLHF
TRBV28,TRBJ1-5,CASSYTGTGKSNQPQHF
TRBV9,TRBJ1-6,CASSLSPGAGPPLHF
TRBV5-1,TRBJ2-5,CASSTAGGVETQYF
TRBV7-2,TRBJ1-2,CASSGSRVSSYGYTF
TRBV6-4,TRBJ1-5,CASSDSAASQGAHQPQHF
TRBV14,TRBJ2-7,CASSQLEGVPEQYF
TRBV6-5,TRBJ2-7,CASSSLQGIGYEQYF
TRBV5-1,TRBJ2-3,CASSLANRGVTDTQYF
TRBV7-7,TRBJ1-2,CASSWNYGYTF
TRBV18,TRBJ2-1,CASSKIGDEQFF
TRBV28,TRBJ1-1,CASSSGRLKDSTEAFF
TRBV20-1,TRBJ1-2,CSPGRGRDSFYGYTF
TRBV3-1,TRBJ2-7,CASSQMDREFDEQYF
TRBV30,TRBJ1-2,CAWSTANYGYTF
TRBV5-1,TRBJ2-2,CASSSSGAAGELFF
TRBV12-3/TRBV12-4,TRBJ2-2,CASSFRAASGGELFF
TRBV12-3/TRBV12-4,TRBJ1-6,CASSGGTGFSPLHF
TRBV11-3,TRBJ2-1,CASSRSAGHNHNEQFF
TRBV7-2,TRBJ2-1,CASSRDRGQNEQFF
TRBV6-2/TRBV6-3,TRBJ2-5,CATSPGNQETQYF
TRBV19,TRBJ2-7,CASSRAGGSSYEQYF